This T cell receptor (beta chain) was obtained from a study of shared clonotypes between healthy human individuals. Sorted-subset replicate PCRs used 200 ng of genomic DNA. This amount corresponded to tens of thousands of T cell genomes. Produced via immunoSEQ multiplex PCR; TCRdb's table is partial and in-frame only. This sample has roughly 1,600,000 clones, with around 98.5% found just once. This TCR came from a man aged 25 to 40 in good health. Sequencing was performed on naive CD4+ T cells sorted from blood. Subset meaning: CD45RA+ positively selected.

The CDR3 bases are TGTGCCAGCAGCCTGGACAACCGATGGTACAATGAGCAGTTCTTC. This translates into CASSLDNRWYNEQFF. The chain has TRBV11-2 and TRBJ2-1; the D gene is possibly TRBD1 (5 bases). The CDR3 has 15 amino acids. Trimming left V 5 bases short and J 4 bases short, with 15 bases between. Per germline, CDR1 SGHAT and CDR2 FQNNGV.